The sequence of this T cell receptor beta chain was determined in a study of response to subunit inactivated influenza vaccine. V dropped 0 bases and J dropped 10 bases, with 7 bases sitting between them. The germline CDR1 and CDR2 sequences are SGHRS and YFSETQ. The CDR3 runs 11 residues. General study results and limits: Seasonal influenza vaccination, on each occasion, was suggested by the authors to recruit few new T cells.

Via MiXCR, TCRdb re-called the RT-PCR reads, giving one row per CDR3 protein. Of 630,000 or so distinct CDR3 sequences listed, 15% to 18% are singletons. As regards this clonotype: Its antigen remains unknown.

The chain combines TRBV5-1 with TRBJ1-2; no clear D. The receptor was derived from a man aged 45-65 years who received an inactivated influenza vaccine. The sequences come from PBMCs from blood, collected 11 to 12 days after vaccination. In nucleotides, the CDR3 is TGCGCCAGCAGCTTGGACACCGCCTACACCTTC. Protein: CASSLDTAYTF.